The clone carrying this T cell receptor (beta chain) was detected a few times. CDR1 is MNHEY, CDR2 SVGAGI, per germline. V dropped 8 bases and J dropped 9; count of bases not matched to a gene: 8. The CDR3 length is 13 residues. Per the original data handling: Amplification of reference gene primers was used by the study to estimate nucleated cell counts. The table came from immunoSEQ multiplex PCR; TCRdb's copy has only in-frame clones and leaves some out. That table gives V, J and clone size, and the DNA gave D and trimming. The top ten hold approximately 2% of the sample, which has 100,000 to 150,000 clones, 55% to 75% seen once. This sample is drawn from a study of blood T cell repertoires in COVID-19. Background on the study: The study drew acute and convalescent COVID-19 samples from the United States, Italy and Spain. PBMCs, B-cell-depleted T cells, or T cells provided the cDNA or gDNA that made up the material.

This chain uses TRBV6-5 with TRBJ2-2, with TRBD2 matching over 8 bases. The origin of this receptor is a woman in her seventies with acute or convalescent COVID-19. Sequencing was done on a sample of peripheral blood. The CDR3 DNA reads TGTGCCAGCTGCGAGCGGGAGTGGTGGGAGCTGTTTTTT. Its translation: CASCEREWWELFF.